This TCR beta chain is from a study of blood T cells in healthy people across ages. This clonotype was found a few times. Trimming shortened V by 4 bases and J by 5 bases, and 11 bases separated the two germline ends. This CDR3 is built from 13 residues. Germline CDR1 is MRHNA and CDR2 is SNTAGT. Then a second PCR, running about 6 to 12 cycles, was carried out with a sample-barcoded 5' primer and a J-beta primer mix. TCRdb reprocessed the 5' RACE reads with MiXCR, giving one entry per CDR3 protein. In the table there are some 800,000 distinct CDR3 sequences, around 42% of which are singletons. This clonotype originated in a man in his fifties or sixties in good health. The sequenced sample was blood. The chain joins TRBV6-4 to TRBJ1-2; D unresolved. Here the CDR3 reads CASSVAPGYGYTF. The CDR3 region has the DNA TGTGCCAGCAGTGTGGCCCCCGGATATGGCTACACCTTC.